This entry lists 22 T cell receptor beta chains sequenced from one sample in a study of T cells in narcolepsy. Repertoires were generated with immunoSEQ multiplex PCR, while TCRdb's copy carries only in-frame clones and drops some. The sample includes 20,000 to 25,000 clones, 75% to 90% of them seen just once. The source material was CD45RA- memory CD4+ T cells from PBMCs. The receptors shown here come from a human donor with narcolepsy.

The gene calls are TRBV19 and TRBJ2-7; TRBD2 is a possible D gene (5 bases). This CDR3 is 10 amino acids long. V was shortened by 8 bases and J by 13 bases, with 15 bases between the two germline ends. Germline CDR1 is LNHDA and CDR2 is SQIVND (reference sequence). The CDR3 here is CASPFLTIYF. The CDR3 coding sequence is TGTGCCAGTCCGTTCCTGACTATCTACTTC.

The chain carries TRBV5-1 and TRBJ2-5, with unresolved D. Judging by the DNA end, TRBJ2-7 fits better; the J call may be wrong. CDR1 and CDR2 from the germline V gene are SGHRS and YFSETQ. The CDR3 is 13 amino acids. The CDR3 region is CASSRSATYEQYF. CDR3 DNA sequence: TGCGCCAGCAGTCGGAGTGCGACCTACGAGCAGTACTTC.

The V gene is TRBV11-2, the J gene TRBJ2-7, with D perhaps matching TRBD1 (6 bases). CDR1 is SGHAT and CDR2 is FQNNGV in the germline V gene. The germline V and J ends were trimmed by 0 bases and 1 base, with 13 bases remaining between them. The CDR3 length is 16 residues. The CDR3 is CASSLDPRGGSYEQYF. The CDR3 nucleotides are TGTGCCAGCAGCTTAGACCCCAGGGGCGGGTCCTACGAGCAGTACTTC.

This clone was observed a few times. The chain employs TRBV14 and TRBJ2-1; tentative D call: TRBD2 (5 bases). Germline CDR1 is SGHDN and CDR2 is FVKESK. CDR3 length: 15 residues. Trimming cost V 0 bases and J 11 bases, with 17 bases left between them. DNA for the CDR3: TGTGCCAGCAGCCAAGACTTCGCGAGGGCCGATAAGCAGTTCTTC. The encoded protein is CASSQDFARADKQFF.

The V gene is TRBV7-2, the J gene TRBJ1-2; maybe TRBD1 (6 bases). Between the trimmed V and J ends, which lost 5 bases and 2 bases, there was a span of 9 bases. The germline CDR1 and CDR2 sequences are SGHTA and FQGNSA. The CDR3 is made up of 13 amino acids. The CDR3 DNA is TGTGCCAGCAGCGCAAGGGGGAACTATGGCTACACCTTC. Its translation is CASSARGNYGYTF.

The gene calls are TRBV20-1 and TRBJ1-1; D might be TRBD1 (5 bases). Trimming shortened V by 4 bases and J by 5 bases, and 8 bases separated the two germline ends. From germline, CDR1 is DFQATT and CDR2 SNEGSKA (reference sequence). CDR3 length equals 11 residues. The CDR3 sequence is CSATRQTEAFF. The CDR3 coding sequence is TGCAGTGCTACGCGACAGACTGAAGCTTTCTTT.

J is TRBJ2-2 and V is TRBV6-5; 8 positions agree with TRBD1. Germline V lookup: CDR1 MNHEY, CDR2 SVGAGI. The CDR3 loop spans 15 amino acids. V gave up 4 bases and J gave up 10 bases; unmatched junction bases: 11. Written as DNA, the CDR3 is TGTGCCAGCAGTTTGTCCCTGACAGGGGATGAGGAGCTGTTTTTT. This sequence encodes CASSLSLTGDEELFF.

The gene calls are TRBV5-8 and TRBJ2-7; 9 bases align to TRBD1. The CDR3 is 16 residues long. V lost 4 bases, J lost 4 bases, and 12 bases stayed unmatched. Per germline, CDR1 SGHTS and CDR2 YDEGEE. CDR3 in amino acids: CASSHIWGTGLYEQYF. The CDR3 nucleotides read TGTGCCAGCAGCCACATTTGGGGGACAGGGCTTTACGAGCAGTACTTC.

V usage is TRBV19 and J usage is TRBJ1-2; 7 bases map to TRBD1. The CDR3 is made up of 15 amino acids. CDR1 and CDR2 (germline): LNHDA, SQIVND (reference sequence). Unmatched junction bases numbered 11, after V lost 6 bases and J lost 4 bases. Here the CDR3 reads CASRDPGQRVYGYTF. Here the CDR3 DNA reads TGTGCCAGTAGGGACCCGGGACAGAGAGTCTATGGCTACACCTTC.

This clone was recorded once. The chain couples TRBV2 to TRBJ2-1, with 8 nucleotides matching TRBD2. The CDR3 has 15 residues. With V trimmed by 5 bases and J by 7 bases, 10 bases remained unmatched. Looked up from germline, CDR1 is SNHLY and CDR2 is FYNNEI. The CDR3 DNA follows: TGTGCCAGCAGTCTCAGCGGGAGTTCGTTTAATGAGCAGTTCTTC. It codes for CASSLSGSSFNEQFF. The full variable domain, completed using reference TRBV2 and TRBJ2-1, is EPEVTQTPSHQVTQMGQEVILRCVPISNHLYFYWYRQILGQKVEFLVSFYNNEISEKSEIFDDQFSVERPDGSNFTLKIRSTKLEDSAMYFCASSLSGSSFNEQFFGPGTRLTVL.

V gene TRBV9 combines with J gene TRBJ2-1, with 15 bases identical to TRBD2. J was trimmed by 8 bases and V by 5 bases; bases with no gene match: 8. This CDR3 is built from 16 residues. Germline values: CDR1 SGDLS, CDR2 YYNGEE. CDR3 sequence reads: CASSPGLAGGIYEQFF. The DNA for the CDR3 is TGTGCCAGCAGTCCGGGACTAGCGGGAGGAATATATGAGCAGTTCTTC.

The chain carries TRBV2 and TRBJ2-4; D uncertain. CDR3 size: 14 residues. From germline, CDR1 is SNHLY and CDR2 FYNNEI. Trimming left V 6 bases short and J 1 base short, with 10 bases between. The CDR3 DNA reads TGTGCCAGCAGCCACGAGTGGGCCAAAAACATTCAGTACTTC. Residues: CASSHEWAKNIQYF.

This clone was seen a handful of times. CDR3: CASSFQTANTEAFF. CDR3 in DNA: TGTGCCAGCAGTTTCCAGACAGCGAACACTGAAGCTTTCTTT. The rearrangement joins TRBV28 to TRBJ1-1; D might be TRBD1 (5 bases). Germline CDR1 MDHEN, CDR2 SYDVKM. This CDR3 has 14 amino acids. The V gene lost 3 bases and the J gene lost 1 base, with 9 bases spanning the gap.

Here the CDR3 DNA reads TGTGCCAGTAGTAGCCGGGGGCCCTGGCAGGGGGCGGGTGGCTACACCTTC. Translated: CASSSRGPWQGAGGYTF. The V gene is TRBV19, the J gene TRBJ1-2; 8 bases agree with TRBD1. The CDR3 is made up of 17 amino acids. V was pared by 4 bases and J by 7 bases, with 17 bases of the junction left unmatched. Germline V gene sequence: CDR1 LNHDA, CDR2 SQIVND (reference sequence).

The genes are TRBV7-8 and TRBJ1-5; possibly TRBD1 for D (6 bases). The V gene lost 5 bases and the J gene lost 4 bases, with 12 bases spanning the gap. CDR1 and CDR2 (germline): SGHVS, FQNEAQ. CDR3 length equals 14 residues. The CDR3 reads CASSLAGTNQPQHF. In DNA form, the CDR3 reads TGTGCCAGCAGCCTCGCCGGGACAAATCAGCCCCAGCATTTT.

The V gene is TRBV6-6, the J gene TRBJ2-1; 9 bases agree with TRBD2. The CDR3 contains 16 residues. The V segment lost 6 bases and the J segment 4 bases; nucleotides outside the gene matches: 10. Per germline, CDR1 MNHNY and CDR2 SVGAGI (reference sequence). CDR3 bases: TGTGCCAGCAGCGGTAGCGGGAGCTCTGGTTACAATGAGCAGTTCTTC. Translating it yields CASSGSGSSGYNEQFF.

The rearrangement joins TRBV9 to TRBJ2-1, with a possible D match to TRBD2 (6 bases). Trimming pared 4 bases from V and 2 bases from J, leaving 16 bases between. The CDR3 loop spans 16 amino acids. CDR1 is SGDLS and CDR2 is YYNGEE in the germline V gene. This CDR3 is CASSPRTASAYNEQFF. The CDR3, as DNA: TGTGCCAGCAGCCCCCGTACGGCTAGCGCCTACAATGAGCAGTTCTTC. The full variable domain, rest sourced from reference TRBV9 and TRBJ2-1, is DSGVTQTPKHLITATGQRVTLRCSPRSGDLSVYWYQQSLDQGLQFLIQYYNGEERAKGNILERFSAQQFPDLHSELNLSSLELGDSALYFCASSPRTASAYNEQFFGPGTRLTVL.

CDR3 in amino acids: CASSPSGRAVGEQFF. CDR3 DNA: TGTGCCAGCAGCCCAAGCGGGAGGGCGGTGGGTGAGCAGTTCTTC. This rearrangement joins TRBV7-2 to TRBJ2-1, with 10 bases aligning to TRBD2. There are 15 residues in the CDR3. CDR1 and CDR2 from the germline V gene are SGHTA and FQGNSA. V lost 5 bases, J lost 9 bases, and 10 bases stayed unmatched.

The chain employs TRBV7-9 and TRBJ2-1; 7 bases fit TRBD2. The CDR3 has 16 amino acids. The germline CDR1 and CDR2 sequences are SEHNR and FQNEAQ (reference sequence). The trim removed 7 bases at V and 3 bases at J, leaving 12 bases unmatched. CDR3 protein: CASTSTGGRSYNEQFF. The CDR3 nucleotides read TGTGCCAGCACCTCCACCGGGGGGAGAAGCTACAATGAGCAGTTCTTC.

The chain has TRBV28 and TRBJ1-2; D is unclear. The germline V and J ends were trimmed by 5 bases and 7 bases, with 14 bases remaining between them. CDR3 size: 13 residues. The germline CDR1 and CDR2 sequences are MDHEN and SYDVKM. CDR3 DNA sequence: TGTGCCAGCAGTCTCCGTTCGGAGGGTGGCTACACCTTC. Protein: CASSLRSEGGYTF.

This clone was counted between two and nine times. This chain links TRBV10-1 with TRBJ1-2; 8 nucleotides line up with TRBD1. From germline, CDR1 is WNHNN and CDR2 SYGVQD (reference sequence). J lost 7 bases, V lost 2 bases, and 15 bases had no gene match. This CDR3 is 17 amino acids long. In DNA form, the CDR3 reads TGCGCCAGCAGTGAGAACTTAGGACAGGGCCGACCCACTGGCTACACCTTC. Its translation: CASSENLGQGRPTGYTF.

The chain recombines TRBV5-1 with TRBJ2-2; 8 bases map to TRBD1. Germline V gene lookup returns CDR1 SGHRS and CDR2 YFSETQ. There are 15 residues in the CDR3. Unmatched junction bases numbered 4, after V lost 5 bases and J lost 1 base. CDR3 region: CASRDGQGNTGELFF. The CDR3 nucleotides read TGCGCCAGCAGGGACGGACAGGGGAACACCGGGGAGCTGTTTTTT.